This paragraph reports one T cell receptor (beta chain). Its specific antigen is unknown. Within one base of it there is no much larger clone, and no base qualities were kept. This specimen belongs to a study of cytomegalovirus exposure and HLA in healthy donors (dated by TCRdb to 2016 to 2017). Background on the whole study: An earlier analysis of 587 of the donors reported more than 250 Gb of sequence data and some 120 million unique TCR beta sequences from 150 million to 200 million T cells. An early release covering roughly 640 HLA-typed donors comprised 300 to 350 gigabases of sequencing data and around 86 million unique TCR sequences. Among the approximately 430 genotyped donors, around 79% belonged to the genetic ancestry cluster associated with self-reported Caucasian donors. The study aimed to test whether cataloging public T cell receptors could reveal signatures of past pathogen exposure. The study used immunosequencing to profile the T cell repertoires of under 700 subjects and linked those repertoires to cytomegalovirus serostatus. A separate validation cohort of approximately 120 different subjects was used in addition to the roughly 700-subject first cohort. To predict cytomegalovirus infection status, the study brought together high-throughput TCR immunosequencing, statistical association of individual TCRs with disease status, and machine learning. A later analysis re-examined previously published TCR beta repertoires from around 670 donors and added high-resolution HLA genotyping to investigate patterns of TCR occurrence. The later analysis used no new phenotypic data to find candidate immune exposures, relying instead on TCR beta sequences and their occurrence across donors. An earlier analysis of fewer than 700 of the donors applied high-throughput TCR beta sequencing to assess whether each TCR beta V gene segment acted as functional or pseudogenic. Donor age, sex, ethnicity and CMV serostatus were collected together with the repertoire data. A later genetic analysis took genome-wide SNP genotypes for about 55% of the roughly 700 donors and used that subset as a discovery cohort. Every repertoire in the discovery cohort had been generated on one and the same sequencing platform. Class I and class II HLA loci were covered by the typing at four-digit resolution. Typing coverage varied by locus: about 620-640 donors for A, B, C, DRB1 and DQB1; roughly 560 for DQA1; over 600 for DPA1; approximately 490 for DPB1. Five DR-DQ haplotypes were treated as single units for association and clustering because of strong linkage in the cohort. Among some 400 genotyped donors of the cohort, an average of approximately 240,000 unique TCR beta nucleotide sequences were sequenced per donor, about a sixth of them non-productive. General conclusions and limits of the study: Correlated functional status among segregating V segments might reflect linkage disequilibrium, but an unknown experimental factor could not be ruled out. A few of the identified cytomegalovirus-associated TCR beta chains were confirmed in vitro to be specific for cytomegalovirus antigens. In a later analysis, HLA-associated TCR beta chains were found to be more clonally expanded and to have lower generation probabilities than equally common non-associated chains. According to a later analysis, TCR association rates differed among HLA loci, with DRB1 alleles showing the most associated TCRs and HLA-C alleles showing the fewest. Assigning TCR associations to individual alleles was difficult when HLA alleles, especially DR and DQ, strongly co-occurred. Most TCR sequences were seen in very few donors, while some public TCRs were found in many individuals. Cytomegalovirus status was reported to be diagnosed by the classifier with high specificity and sensitivity in both the original and validation cohorts. Presence/absence analyses assumed roughly uniform sequencing depth across donors, an assumption that may not hold. The study listed 164 TCR beta chains as associated with cytomegalovirus. At a false discovery rate of 0.05, a later analysis linked about 16,000 TCR beta sequences to specific HLA alleles. For the cohort, immune exposure information was limited to CMV serostatus. A later analysis found that most CMV-associated TCR beta chains appeared HLA-restricted, with HLA associations seemingly driven largely by CMV exposure. In this cohort, only TCR beta chains were sequenced, and detectable features were limited by the absence of alpha or paired-chain data. The 87-base-pair reads could not distinguish some IMGT-functional V segments, including TRBV6-2 and TRBV6-3, so those segments were excluded. A further reported finding was that TCR beta sequences accurately predicted the HLA-A and HLA-B alleles for most subjects in the first cohort. It was suggested by the authors that the approach could potentially be generalized to other disease states and immunological phenotypes. In an earlier analysis of 587 of the donors, most TCR beta V segments appeared in productive rearrangements about 87% or about 30% of the time, broadly matching IMGT annotations. In a later analysis, several top co-occurrence clusters were reported to appear linked to parvovirus B19, influenza, CMV and Epstein-Barr virus. Because HLA typing was unavailable for some donors at each locus, only the typed subset was used in association tests. An association between a missense DCLRE1C variant and V-gene and J-gene trimming of TCR beta chains was found in a later genetic analysis and replicated in an independent cohort. A later genetic analysis reported fewer N-insertions in productive TCRs among donors in an Asian-associated ancestry cluster than the roughly 620-donor mean. The sequencing pipeline was judged likely to have produced a cluster of highly shared sequence variants as a technical artifact. Because counts were too low, seventeen rarely observed V segments, including chromosome 9 orphons, were left out of the earlier analysis of some 640 of the donors.

Receptors were amplified or captured by the immunoSEQ multiplex PCR assay. For the multiplex PCR, a mixture combining 60 forward primers for TCR Vbeta segments and 13 reverse primers for TCR Jbeta segments was used. The CDR3 region of rearranged TCR beta genes was amplified from genomic DNA with a multiplex PCR assay. The amplified TCR beta libraries were sequenced on the Illumina HiSeq System as 87-base-pair reads. Processing in the source paper ran as follows. A later analysis tallied approximately 87 million unique TCR beta chains across the 700 or so repertoires, and roughly 11 million of those chains were shared by two or more donors. Raw reads were error-corrected and collapsed into unique sequences with a nearest-neighbor algorithm that merged closely related sequences to remove PCR and sequencing errors. V, D and J gene segments were assigned by aligning CDR3 sequences to IMGT reference sequences. Each retained sequence needed at least a six-nucleotide match to both a V gene segment and a J gene segment. A rearrangement counted as productive if the CDR3 had no stop codons and remained in frame with V and J, and every other rearrangement counted as non-productive. CDR3 was defined by IMGT convention, running from the second conserved V-encoded cysteine to the conserved J-encoded phenylalanine. The earlier analysis of more than 450 of the donors excluded sequences that lacked an unambiguous match to a single V gene segment. In an earlier analysis of several hundred of the donors, a V segment was called functional when productive rearrangements were above 56.7%, and segregating when the standard deviation between donors exceeded 5%. A statistical classification framework was built for diagnosing cytomegalovirus status from the catalog of TCR beta chain sequences. In a later analysis, V and J genes were assigned by comparing TCR nucleotide sequences against IMGT/GENE-DB human TR gene sequences. In a later analysis, CDR3 sequences and most-parsimonious VDJ recombination scenarios were assigned using the TCRdist pipeline. A later analysis defined each TCR beta chain by its CDR3 amino acid sequence plus V-gene family, and excluded reads lacking a unique V-gene family. A later analysis removed 450 to 600 highly shared, low-generation-probability nucleotide sequences to deal with suspected cross-contamination and a sequencing artifact. For each public chain, a later analysis derived a clonal expansion index from normalized ranks of inferred template counts within each repertoire. In a later analysis, generation probabilities were computed using a VDJ recombination model fitted to out-of-frame rearrangements, and the results were checked against IGoR. Hypergeometric tests were used in a later analysis to score TCR-TCR, TCR-HLA and TCR-CMV co-occurrence, with a repertoire-size bias correction applied to the TCR pairs. To estimate false discovery rates, a later analysis permuted the HLA or CMV assignments 20 times. A later analysis grouped co-occurring TCRs with DBSCAN, adding TCRdist sequence similarity when clustering within HLA-allele-positive subsets. Repertoires with fewer than 30,000 or more than 120,000 public chains, plus five repertoires with anomalous nucleotide sharing, were excluded from co-occurrence clustering. TCRdb mirrors the immuneACCESS table, restricted to in-frame sequences. Some clones are absent from its copies; in checked studies, under half trace to an unresolved V gene, and the reason for the others is unknown. V and J calls and clone size are those listed in that table; D and trimming were worked out from the DNA. Recorded for this sample are roughly 180,000 clones; approximately 80% of them occurred a single time. The ten largest clones represent around 1.5% of the sample.

The cohort comprised some 700 healthy bone marrow donors. At the time of sampling, all cohort members were nominally healthy, though unrecorded immune exposures were likely present. The donor tested CMV seronegative and was one of the 352 seronegative cohort members. Each donor provided a peripheral blood sample, and peripheral blood mononuclear cells were used for TCR beta sequencing. Genomic DNA extraction from the blood cell samples was performed with the Qiagen DNeasy Blood Extraction Kit. Taken from the germline V gene, the CDR1 and CDR2 loops are MNHEY and SVGAGI. Deletion took 5 bases off V and 7 bases off J, with a span of 15 bases between the germline ends. Taken from cysteine to phenylalanine, the CDR3 has 13 residues. Only CDR3 DNA remains: 39 bases, in frame from the first base.

The TCR comes from a man in his late teens or twenties in good health and CMV-seronegative. Rearrangement joined TRBV6-5 to TRBJ2-7; the D gene is possibly TRBD1, with 6 bases matching. Sequences were obtained from PBMCs. The CDR3 region: CASSVGRGGEQYF. The sequenced DNA: TGTGCCAGCAGTGTAGGCAGGGGCGGGGAGCAGTACTTC.